These T cell receptor beta chains were read from a single sample in a study of metastatic and nonmetastatic thyroid tumors. TCRdb ran MiXCR on the PCR reads. Of 13,000 or so clones listed, 23% are singletons. The specimen was adjacent normal tissue. All receptors derive from a female donor with papillary thyroid cancer or a benign thyroid nodule (not recorded which). Some clones in this sample may be carry-over from other donors' samples. The CDR3 runs from the conserved cysteine through the conserved F or W. A D gene is named only where the DNA matches it firmly. Size is stated for part of the rows, as once, few or many counts, or as a class when the clone is expanded.

j_call clone_size v_call d_call cdr3_nt cdr3_aa
TRBJ1-1 many TRBV20-1 TRBD1 TGCAGTGCTAAAAACCGACAGGGGGCGGCAGAAGCTTTCTTT CSAKNRQGAAEAFF
TRBJ2-7 few TRBV6-5 . TGTGCCAGCAGTTACCGGGAATGGAGTGACGAGCAGTACTTC CASSYREWSDEQYF
TRBJ1-5 . TRBV7-9 . TGTGCCAGCATCCTCCGCGACAGTAATCAGCCCCAGCATTTT CASILRDSNQPQHF
TRBJ2-5 . TRBV5-8 . TGTGCCAGCAGCTTGACTGCGACGCAACAAGAGACCCAGTACTTC CASSLTATQQETQYF
TRBJ2-7 . TRBV30 . TGTGTCTGGAAGAACGTGGCGTATAGCTCCTACGAGCAGTACTTC CVWKNVAYSSYEQYF
TRBJ2-2 medium-sized TRBV5-1 . TGCGCCAGCAGCTTGACTAGTACCGGGGAGCTGTTTTTT CASSLTSTGELFF
TRBJ1-2 medium-sized TRBV28 TRBD1 TGTGCCAGCCTTGACAGGGGATTAGGCTACACCTTC CASLDRGLGYTF
TRBJ1-1 . TRBV5-1 TRBD1 TGCGCCAGCAGCCCTGCAATACCAGGGGGACCCCGTGAAGCTTTCTTT CASSPAIPGGPREAFF
TRBJ2-1 . TRBV7-9 TRBD2 TGTGCCAGCAGAACCGGGACTATCCTCAATGAGCAGTTCTTC CASRTGTILNEQFF
TRBJ1-1 few TRBV18 . TGTGCCAGCTCAGGCGGGAGCACTGAAGCTTTCTTT CASSGGSTEAFF
TRBJ2-3 few TRBV27 . TGTGCCAGCAGTCCTACGGTTTGGGGGGAGGCGTCAGATACGCAGTATTTT CASSPTVWGEASDTQYF
TRBJ2-1 . TRBV6-5 . TGTGCCAGCAGTTGGCAGGGTTCGTATAATGAGCAGTTCTTC CASSWQGSYNEQFF
TRBJ2-2 once TRBV20-1 TRBD2 TGCAGTGCTAGATTCGGGACTAGCGGGGACACCGGGGAGCTGTTTTTT CSARFGTSGDTGELFF
TRBJ2-3 many TRBV7-8 TRBD2 TGTGCCAGCAGCTTAGGGGACTACGACACAGATACGCAGTATTTT CASSLGDYDTDTQYF
TRBJ2-1 many TRBV5-5 TRBD2 TGTGCCAGCAGCCTAGAAGGGGCGGGAGGCCTGGGCCAGTTCTTC CASSLEGAGGLGQFF
TRBJ2-7 . TRBV30 . TGTGCCTGGTGGGGTCAGGGGGAGGACGAGCAGTACTTC CAWWGQGEDEQYF
TRBJ1-2 . TRBV10-2 . TGCGCCAGCAGTGAGATGGGGGACTATGGCTACACCTTC CASSEMGDYGYTF
TRBJ2-2 . TRBV20-1 . TGCAGTGCTAGAGATTTCTTCGCCACCGGGGAGCTGTTTTTT CSARDFFATGELFF
TRBJ1-5 few TRBV11-2 TRBD1 TGTGCCGGCAGCTTAACCCAGTGGACAGGTCAGCCCCAGCATTTT CAGSLTQWTGQPQHF
TRBJ2-7 . TRBV20-1 . TGCAGTGCTAGAAGCCAAGGGGGTACGAGCTCTAAGTACTTC CSARSQGGTSSKYF
TRBJ1-4 many TRBV5-5 . TGTGCCAGCAACCTCGGACCTAATGAAAAACTGTTTTTT CASNLGPNEKLFF
TRBJ1-6 . TRBV7-2 . TGTGCCAGCAGCTTAGAGAGGGAGTCACCCCTCCACTTT CASSLERESPLHF
TRBJ1-3 medium-sized TRBV2 . TGTGCCAGCTCCCCGACTCACTCTGGAAACACCATATATTTT CASSPTHSGNTIYF
TRBJ2-2 . TRBV11-3 TRBD2 TGTGCCAGCAGCCCAGCGGGAGTGGGGATCGGGGAGCTGTTTTTT CASSPAGVGIGELFF
TRBJ2-7 . TRBV12-3/TRBV12-4 . TGTGCGAGCCGCACGGCAGGGCAAAACGAGAATTACTTC CASRTAGQNENYF
TRBJ2-7 many TRBV6-1 TRBD1 TGTGCCAGCAGTGAAGAAATACAGGGGGCATACGAGCAGTACTTC CASSEEIQGAYEQYF
TRBJ1-5 . TRBV19 . TGTGCCAGTAGTATAGGTTCAGCTTATAGCAATCAGCCCCAGCATTTT CASSIGSAYSNQPQHF
TRBJ1-3 . TRBV6-1 . TGTGCAAGCAGGCACGACAAGGGAGATGGAAACACCATATATTTT CASRHDKGDGNTIYF
TRBJ1-2 medium-sized TRBV27 TRBD1 TGTGCCAGCGCCGCCAGGGGGAAGAACTATGGCTACACCTTC CASAARGKNYGYTF
TRBJ1-2 . TRBV7-2 . TGTGCCAGCAGCTTAACGGGAGGGCTTGGCTACACCTTC CASSLTGGLGYTF
TRBJ2-5 many TRBV19 TRBD2 TGTGCCAGTAGTATAGGGCTAGCGGTGGGGGAGACCCAGTACTTC CASSIGLAVGETQYF
TRBJ2-7 medium-sized TRBV7-9 . TGTGCCAGCAGCTTAGGGCAGGGAGGAGAGCAGTACTTC CASSLGQGGEQYF
TRBJ2-1 medium-sized TRBV5-1 . TGCGCCAGCAGCTTGAGAGGGAGCTCCTACAATGAGCAGTTCTTC CASSLRGSSYNEQFF
TRBJ1-4 . TRBV13 . TGTGCCAGCAGCATCAAGGTGGGAAATGAAAAACTGTTTTTT CASSIKVGNEKLFF
TRBJ1-2 few TRBV5-1 TRBD1 TGCGCCAGCAGCTCCGGGACAGGCCCGAACTATGGCTACACCTTC CASSSGTGPNYGYTF
TRBJ2-1 many TRBV5-8 . TGTGCCAGCAGGGGACGCCAACAGTTCTTC CASRGRQQFF
TRBJ1-2 medium-sized TRBV5-5 . TGTGCCAGCAGCTTATCCGACAGAAACTATGGCTACACCTTC CASSLSDRNYGYTF
TRBJ2-3 many TRBV10-3 . TGTGCCATCAGTGAGTCTCCGGGAGAGGGCACAGATACGCAGTATTTT CAISESPGEGTDTQYF
TRBJ2-7 . TRBV28 TRBD1 TGTGCCAGCAGCAGGCTGGGACAGGTATCCTACGAGCAGTACTTC CASSRLGQVSYEQYF
TRBJ2-3 few TRBV27 TRBD2 TGTGCCAGCAGTCCAGAGCGGGGTTCGGATACGCAGTATTTT CASSPERGSDTQYF
TRBJ1-6 few TRBV12-3/TRBV12-4 TRBD1 TGTGCCAGCAGTCCAGGACAGGGGGTTTCACCCCTCCACTTT CASSPGQGVSPLHF
TRBJ1-6 medium-sized TRBV11-2 . TGTGCCAGCAGCTCCGGACCCTCTAGTTCACCCCTCCACTTT CASSSGPSSSPLHF
TRBJ2-2 medium-sized TRBV27 . TGTGCCAGCAGGGGGGTAGCTATAAACACCGGGGAGCTGTTTTTT CASRGVAINTGELFF
TRBJ2-7 once TRBV14 . TGTGCCAGCAGCCAACGGGATGCCTACGAGCAGTACTTC CASSQRDAYEQYF
TRBJ1-1 medium-sized TRBV27 . TGTGCCAGCAGTTTATACCTTGCTACTGAAGCTTTCTTT CASSLYLATEAFF
TRBJ1-2 medium-sized TRBV6-1 . TGTGCCAGCAGGTCCCTCCTGTTTGGCTACACCTTC CASRSLLFGYTF
TRBJ2-7 . TRBV11-2 TRBD1 TGTGCCAGCAAACCAGGGGGAGACGCCCAATACGAGCAGTACTTC CASKPGGDAQYEQYF
TRBJ2-5 . TRBV27 . TGTGCCAGCAGAGGCCCGTACCAAGAGACCCAGTACTTC CASRGPYQETQYF
TRBJ2-7 . TRBV7-2 . TGTGCCAGCAGCTCTCGGAGGGCCGTATTAGACGAGCAGTACTTC CASSSRRAVLDEQYF
TRBJ2-1 . TRBV27 TRBD2 TGTGCCAGCTCCTTCAGCGGGGGCAACGAGCAGTTCTTC CASSFSGGNEQFF
TRBJ2-3 medium-sized TRBV28 . TGTGCCAGCAGCCCGTGGGGGGGCGACACAGATACGCAGTATTTT CASSPWGGDTDTQYF
TRBJ2-7 once TRBV20-1 . TGCAGTGCTAGAGAGGGTCTGGCGGGCTTCTCCTACGAGCAGTACTTC CSAREGLAGFSYEQYF
TRBJ1-2 few TRBV6-1 TRBD1 TGTGCCAGCACCCGACAGGGGAACTATGGCTACACCTTC CASTRQGNYGYTF